These 17 T cell receptor beta chains share one sample of origin, sequenced in a study of CD8 T cells in ankylosing spondylitis. Via MiXCR, TCRdb re-called the 5' RACE reads, giving one row per CDR3 protein. Here the sample spans roughly 230,000 distinct CDR3 sequences, around 8% being singletons. The sequencing sample was made of blood, either unsorted or a sorted T cell fraction (not recorded which). These receptors were collected from a female donor with ankylosing spondylitis or in good health (not recorded which).

This chain links TRBV5-5 with TRBJ2-7; 9 bases match TRBD1. The CDR3 is 16 amino acids. Germline V CDR1 and CDR2: SGHKS, YYEKEE (reference sequence). V shed 4 bases, J shed 4 bases, and the junction held 12 bases outside the gene matches. DNA for the CDR3: TGTGCCAGCAGCCAGACACCCGGGACAGGGCGTTACGAGCAGTACTTC. The encoded protein is CASSQTPGTGRYEQYF.

This clonotype appeared many times. The rearrangement links TRBV6-2 or TRBV6-3 to TRBJ1-5; D remains ambiguous. Trimming removed 4 bases from V and 9 bases from J, with 10 bases in between. Germline assignment: CDR1 MNHEY and CDR2 SVGEGT. The CDR3 is 12 amino acids. The CDR3: CASSFLRWPQHF. DNA of the CDR3: TGTGCCAGCAGTTTCCTTCGGTGGCCCCAGCATTTT.

This clonotype was found many times. This chain uses TRBV6-5 with TRBJ2-1, with 7 positions matching TRBD1. The CDR3 spans 14 residues. V shed 4 bases and J 3 bases; nucleotides not matched to a gene: 3. Germline CDR1 and CDR2: MNHEY and SVGAGI. CDR3 in amino acids: CASSWGQSYNEQFF. The CDR3 DNA sequence: TGTGCCAGCAGTTGGGGACAGAGCTACAATGAGCAGTTCTTC.

This clonotype was picked up a small number of times. CDR3 region: CASSVKPGQNPSTDTQYF. CDR3 DNA sequence: TGTGCCAGCAGTGTGAAGCCGGGACAGAATCCTAGCACAGATACGCAGTATTTT. The chain employs TRBV2 and TRBJ2-3; 7 bases fit TRBD1. J was trimmed by 0 bases and V by 4 bases; bases with no gene match: 13. Germline CDR1 is SNHLY and CDR2 is FYNNEI. The CDR3 length is 18 residues.

This clonotype was seen repeatedly, ten times or more. The rearrangement uses TRBV4-3 and TRBJ2-1; TRBD2 matches at 8 bases. The CDR3 loop spans 16 amino acids. V trimming: 0 bases; J trimming: 6 bases; junction bases outside the gene matches: 7. Germline CDR1 is LGHNA and CDR2 is YSLEER. CDR3 residues: CASSQDTAGGLNEQFF. DNA for the CDR3: TGCGCCAGCAGCCAAGATACGGCGGGAGGTCTCAATGAGCAGTTCTTC.

This clonotype was detected many times. The V call is TRBV10-3, the J call TRBJ2-6, with D perhaps TRBD2 (6 bases). Between the trimmed V and J ends, which lost 2 bases and 8 bases, there was a span of 19 bases. The CDR3 spans 17 residues. CDR1 is ENHRY and CDR2 is SYGVKD in the germline V gene. The CDR3 region is CAISEDGGIVSTNVLTF. The CDR3 bases are TGTGCCATCAGTGAGGATGGCGGGATAGTTTCGACCAACGTCCTGACTTTC.

Remarks on this clonotype: A single base separates this from a much larger clone, so it may be a read error. The chain is built from TRBV25-1 and TRBJ2-5; TRBD1 agrees at 7 bases. Germline lookup yields CDR1 MGHDK and CDR2 SYGVNS. The CDR3 is made up of 13 amino acids. CDR3 sequence reads: CASKDRTQEAQYF. For the CDR3, the DNA is TGTGCCAGTAAGGACAGGACCCAAGAGGCCCAGTACTTC.

On this clonotype: With a much larger clone just one base away, this may be a read error. This chain joins TRBV7-2 and TRBJ1-1, with D tentatively TRBD1 (5 bases). The CDR3 has 14 residues. CDR1 and CDR2 from the germline V gene are SGHTA and FQGNSA. Written as DNA, the CDR3 is TGTGCCAGCACCTTTGCAGGGAGAGATACTGGAGCTTTCTTT. Translation gives CASTFAGRDTGAFF.

The chain couples TRBV5-6 to TRBJ2-5, with 13 bases identical to TRBD2. Losses at the gene ends were 4 bases for V and 3 bases for J; bases not matched to a gene: 6. The germline V gene encodes CDR1 SGHDT and CDR2 YYEEEE. The CDR3 spans 16 residues. CDR3 residues: CASSAPGTSGEETQYF. CDR3 in DNA: TGTGCCAGCAGCGCCCCCGGGACTAGCGGGGAAGAGACCCAGTACTTC.

This clonotype was seen at least ten times. The V gene is TRBV3-1, the J gene TRBJ1-1; D is possibly TRBD1 (5 bases). Trimming removed 4 bases at V and 0 bases at J, with 12 bases between. CDR1 and CDR2 from the germline V gene are LGHDT and YNNKEL (reference sequence). The CDR3 totals 15 residues. The CDR3 bases are TGTGCCAGCAGCCTATGGTGGGACGTGAACACTGAAGCTTTCTTT. Protein: CASSLWWDVNTEAFF. Supplemented by reference TRBV3-1 and TRBJ1-1, the full variable domain reads DTAVSQTPKYLVTQMGNDKSIKCEQNLGHDTMYWYKQDSKKFLKIMFSYNNKELIINETVPNRFSPKSPDKAHLNLHINSLELGDSAVYFCASSLWWDVNTEAFFGQGTRLTVV.

This clonotype was observed at least ten times. The rearrangement joins TRBV6-4 to TRBJ1-1; TRBD1 is a possible D gene (5 bases). Trimming cost V 6 bases and J 4 bases, with 12 bases left between them. Per germline, CDR1 MRHNA and CDR2 SNTAGT. The CDR3 has 13 amino acids. In DNA, the CDR3 is TGTGCCAGCAGCAGGGAGGCGGGCACTGAAGCTTTCTTT. This sequence encodes CASSREAGTEAFF.

This clonotype was observed at least ten times. The chain uses TRBV7-2 and TRBJ2-1; D possibly corresponds to TRBD2 (6 bases). The CDR3 consists of 15 residues. The germline V gene has CDR1 SGHTA and CDR2 FQGNSA. V lost 2 bases and J 6 bases, leaving 14 bases between the germline ends. CDR3 DNA: TGTGCCAGCAGCTTATCGGGCGGGATGAGCAATGAGCAGTTCTTC. It codes for CASSLSGGMSNEQFF.

This clonotype has a count of ten or more. This sequence joins TRBV7-2 and TRBJ2-3; D is undetermined. This CDR3 contains 15 residues. V dropped 7 bases and J dropped 0 bases, with 14 bases sitting between them. Germline V lookup: CDR1 SGHTA, CDR2 FQGNSA. The CDR3 DNA reads TGTGCCAGCACCGAGACCCCCGAAAGCACAGATACGCAGTATTTT. Protein: CASTETPESTDTQYF.

There are many counts of this clonotype. V and J are TRBV30 and TRBJ2-7; 7 bases match TRBD2. The CDR3 is made up of 13 amino acids. Germline loops: CDR1 GTSNPN, CDR2 SVGIG (reference sequence). CDR3 sequence: CAGRGSGPYEQYF. DNA of the CDR3: TGTGCGGGGAGGGGTAGCGGACCCTACGAGCAGTACTTC.

The CDR3 DNA reads TGCGCCAGCAGTTCTGGTGAAACGACGAACAATGAGCAGTTCTTC. Translating gives CASSSGETTNNEQFF. V gene TRBV5-1 combines with J gene TRBJ2-1; D not certain. Trimming shortened V by 5 bases and J by 5 bases, and 17 bases separated the two germline ends. CDR3 length: 15 residues. CDR1 is SGHRS and CDR2 is YFSETQ in the germline V gene. Full variable domain (outside the CDR3, taken from reference TRBV5-1 and TRBJ2-1): KAGVTQTPRYLIKTRGQQVTLSCSPISGHRSVSWYQQTPGQGLQFLFEYFSETQRNKGNFPGRFSGRQFSNSRSEMNVSTLELGDSALYLCASSSGETTNNEQFFGPGTRLTVL.

The rearrangement uses TRBV27 and TRBJ2-7; 10 bases are shared with TRBD1. The CDR3 spans 15 residues. Germline V CDR1 and CDR2: MNHEY, SMNVEV (reference sequence). The V and J ends lost 2 bases and 5 bases, in that order; junction bases with no gene match: 6. The CDR3 nucleotides read TGTGCCAGCAGTTTAAGGGACAGGGGTGTCGACGAGCAGTACTTC. Translation gives CASSLRDRGVDEQYF.

The gene calls are TRBV19 and TRBJ2-7, with 7 bases fitting TRBD2. The CDR3 extends over 12 amino acids. Trimming at V came to 4 bases and at J to 5 bases, leaving 2 bases not matched to a gene. CDR1 is LNHDA, CDR2 SQIVND, per germline (reference sequence). In DNA form, the CDR3 reads TGTGCCAGTAGTAGGGGAGGGCACGAGCAGTACTTC. Its translation is CASSRGGHEQYF.